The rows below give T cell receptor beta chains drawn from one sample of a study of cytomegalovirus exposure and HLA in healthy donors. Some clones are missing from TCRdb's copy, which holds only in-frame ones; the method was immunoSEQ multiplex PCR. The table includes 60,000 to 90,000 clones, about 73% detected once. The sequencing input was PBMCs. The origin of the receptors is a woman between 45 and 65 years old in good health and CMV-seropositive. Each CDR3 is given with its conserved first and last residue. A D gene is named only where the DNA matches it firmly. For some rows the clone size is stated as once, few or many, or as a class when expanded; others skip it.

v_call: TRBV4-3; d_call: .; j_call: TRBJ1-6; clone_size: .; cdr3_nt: TGCGCCAGCAGCCAAGGACAGAGTAATTCACCCCTCCACTTT; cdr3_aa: CASSQGQSNSPLHF
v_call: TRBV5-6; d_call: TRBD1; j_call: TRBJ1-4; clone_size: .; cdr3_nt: TGTGCCAGCAGCTTAAGGACAGGAGGTTCGGCTAATGAAAAACTGTTTTTT; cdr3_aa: CASSLRTGGSANEKLFF
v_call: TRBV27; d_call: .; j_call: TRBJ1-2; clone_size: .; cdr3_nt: TGTGCCAGCCAAGAGGAGGGGAAAGGCTACACCTTC; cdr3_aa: CASQEEGKGYTF
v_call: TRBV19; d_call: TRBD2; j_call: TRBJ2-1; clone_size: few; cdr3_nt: TGTGCCAGTAAGGGACTAGCGGGGGAGTACAATGAGCAGTTCTTC; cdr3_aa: CASKGLAGEYNEQFF
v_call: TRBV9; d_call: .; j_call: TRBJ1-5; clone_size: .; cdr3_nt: TGTGCCAGCAGCGTGTCAGGTAATCAGCCCCAGCATTTT; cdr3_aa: CASSVSGNQPQHF
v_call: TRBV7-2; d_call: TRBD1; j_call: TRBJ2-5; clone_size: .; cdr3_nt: TGTGCCAGCAGACTAAGACAGGGGACCGGGGAGACCCAGTACTTC; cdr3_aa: CASRLRQGTGETQYF
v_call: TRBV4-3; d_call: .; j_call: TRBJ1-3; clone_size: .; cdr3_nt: TGCGCCAGCAGCCTTAACCCTGGAGTCGGAAACACCATATATTTT; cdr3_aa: CASSLNPGVGNTIYF
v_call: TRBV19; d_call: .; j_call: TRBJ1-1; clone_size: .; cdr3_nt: TGTGCCAGTAGTATCGGTCATCCTAACACTGAAGCTTTCTTT; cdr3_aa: CASSIGHPNTEAFF
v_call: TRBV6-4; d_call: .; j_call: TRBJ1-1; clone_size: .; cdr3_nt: TGTGCCAGAACAGGGTTGGGCACTGAAGCTTTCTTT; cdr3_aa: CARTGLGTEAFF
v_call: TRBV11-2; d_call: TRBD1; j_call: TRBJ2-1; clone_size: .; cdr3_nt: TGTGCCAGCAGCTTTACAGGGGCCAATGAGCAGTTCTTC; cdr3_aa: CASSFTGANEQFF
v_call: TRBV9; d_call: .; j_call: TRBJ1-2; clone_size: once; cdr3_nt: TGTGCCAGCAGCATGCCCCAAGGCGGAGGCTACACCTTC; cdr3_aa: CASSMPQGGGYTF
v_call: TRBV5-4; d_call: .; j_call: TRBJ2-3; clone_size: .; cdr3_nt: TGTGCCAGCAGCCCAGGCCAGTTAACAGATACGCAGTATTTT; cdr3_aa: CASSPGQLTDTQYF
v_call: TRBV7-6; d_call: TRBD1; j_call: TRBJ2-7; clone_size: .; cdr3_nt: TGTGCCAGCAGCTTAGTGGACAGGGGAGGGAACGAGCAGTACTTC; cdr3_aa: CASSLVDRGGNEQYF
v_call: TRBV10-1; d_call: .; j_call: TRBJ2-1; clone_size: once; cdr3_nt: TGCGCCAGCAGTGAGTCGACTCCGGGAAATGAGCAGTTCTTC; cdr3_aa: CASSESTPGNEQFF
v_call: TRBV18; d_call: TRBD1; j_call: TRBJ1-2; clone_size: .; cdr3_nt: TGTGCCAGCTCACTGAACCGGGACAGGTCTAACTATGGCTACACCTTC; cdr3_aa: CASSLNRDRSNYGYTF
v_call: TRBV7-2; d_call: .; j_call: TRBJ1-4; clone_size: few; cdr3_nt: TGTGCCAGCAGCGACCCGGGAACTAATGAAAAACTGTTTTTT; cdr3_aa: CASSDPGTNEKLFF
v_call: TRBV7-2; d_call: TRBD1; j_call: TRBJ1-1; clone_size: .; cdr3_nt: TGTGCCAGCCTCACCGGGACAGGGGGTATGGGGACTGAAGCTTTCTTT; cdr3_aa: CASLTGTGGMGTEAFF
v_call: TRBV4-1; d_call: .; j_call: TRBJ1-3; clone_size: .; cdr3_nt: TGCGCCAGCAGCCAAGATCCCGGGGCTGGAAACACCATATATTTT; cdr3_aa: CASSQDPGAGNTIYF
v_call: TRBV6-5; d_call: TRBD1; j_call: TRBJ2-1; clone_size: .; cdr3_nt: TGTGCCAGCACCCAGGGACAGTTAAACAATGAGCAGTTCTTC; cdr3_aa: CASTQGQLNNEQFF
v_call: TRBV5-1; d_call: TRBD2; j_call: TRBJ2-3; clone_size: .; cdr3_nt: TGCGCCAGCAGCTTGGATCTAGCGGGCGGGTTTCAGTATTTT; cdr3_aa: CASSLDLAGGFQYF
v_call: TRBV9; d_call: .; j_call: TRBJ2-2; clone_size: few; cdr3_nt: TGTGCCAGCAGCACCGCAGGGAACACCGGGGAGCTGTTTTTT; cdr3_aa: CASSTAGNTGELFF
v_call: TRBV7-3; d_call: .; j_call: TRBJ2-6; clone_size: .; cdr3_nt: TGTGCCAGCAGCCCTCGCGCTGGGGCCAACGTCCTGACTTTC; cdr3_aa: CASSPRAGANVLTF
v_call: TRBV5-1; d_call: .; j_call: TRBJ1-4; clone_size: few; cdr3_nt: TGCGCCAGCAGCTCAAAGAGGACACCTGCAACTAATGAAAAACTGTTTTTT; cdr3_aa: CASSSKRTPATNEKLFF
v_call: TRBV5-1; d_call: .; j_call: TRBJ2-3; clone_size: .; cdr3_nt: TGCGCCAGCCAGACAGGGACTAGCACAGATACGCAGTATTTT; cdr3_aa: CASQTGTSTDTQYF
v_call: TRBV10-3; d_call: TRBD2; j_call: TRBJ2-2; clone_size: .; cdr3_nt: TGTGCCATCAGTGAGCCGGGACTAGGTGCCGGGGAGCTGTTTTTT; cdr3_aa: CAISEPGLGAGELFF
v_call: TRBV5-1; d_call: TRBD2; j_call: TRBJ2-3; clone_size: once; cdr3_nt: TGCGCCAGCAGCTCCTCCGCTAGCGGGGCTGGAGATACGCAGTATTTT; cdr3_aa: CASSSSASGAGDTQYF
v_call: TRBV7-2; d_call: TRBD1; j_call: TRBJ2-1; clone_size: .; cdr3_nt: TGTGCCAGCAGCTCCGGGACAGGGGGCCCGCTTTACAATGAGCAGTTCTTC; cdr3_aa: CASSSGTGGPLYNEQFF
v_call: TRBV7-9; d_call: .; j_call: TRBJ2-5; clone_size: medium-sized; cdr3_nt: TGTGCCAGCAGCTTGGACGGAGGGGAGACCCAGTACTTC; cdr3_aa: CASSLDGGETQYF
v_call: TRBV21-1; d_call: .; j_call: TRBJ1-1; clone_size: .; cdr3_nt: TGTGCCAGCAGCCTGGTCGAAGTAGGGGGTTTAAAGGGCCCGGGCACTGAAGCTTTCTTT; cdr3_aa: CASSLVEVGGLKGPGTEAFF
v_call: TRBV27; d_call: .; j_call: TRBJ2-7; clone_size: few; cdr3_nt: TGTGCCAGCGGAAGGCGAGGAGACCCCTACGAGCAGTACTTC; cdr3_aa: CASGRRGDPYEQYF
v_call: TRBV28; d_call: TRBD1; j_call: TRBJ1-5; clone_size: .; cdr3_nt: TGTGCCAGCAGTTCCCTCGGGACAGGGGAACGTAATCAGCCCCAGCATTTT; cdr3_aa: CASSSLGTGERNQPQHF
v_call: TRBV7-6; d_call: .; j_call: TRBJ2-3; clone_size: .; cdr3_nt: TGTGCCAGCCGAGGTCCCCAAAACACAGATACGCAGTATTTT; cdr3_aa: CASRGPQNTDTQYF
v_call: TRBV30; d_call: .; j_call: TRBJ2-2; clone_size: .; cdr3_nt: TGTGCCTGGAGATCGGAGTCCGGCGGGGAGCTGTTTTTT; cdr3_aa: CAWRSESGGELFF
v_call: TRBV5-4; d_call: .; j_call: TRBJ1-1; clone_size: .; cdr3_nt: TGTGCCAGCAGCTTAACTCTGCGGGACACTGAAGCTTTCTTT; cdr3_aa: CASSLTLRDTEAFF
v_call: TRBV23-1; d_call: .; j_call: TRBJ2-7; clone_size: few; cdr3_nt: TGCGCCAGCAGTCAAGATTGCAGGGCCAGCTCCTACGAGCAGTACTTC; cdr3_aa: CASSQDCRASSYEQYF
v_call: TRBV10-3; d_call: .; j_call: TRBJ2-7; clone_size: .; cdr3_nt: TGTGCCATCAGCCCAATGGACTTTAGCTCCTACGAGCAGTACTTC; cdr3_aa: CAISPMDFSSYEQYF
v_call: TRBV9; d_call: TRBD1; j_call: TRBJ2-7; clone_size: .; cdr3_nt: TGTGCCAGCAGCGTGACAGGGGGAGGGTACGAGCAGTACTTC; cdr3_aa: CASSVTGGGYEQYF
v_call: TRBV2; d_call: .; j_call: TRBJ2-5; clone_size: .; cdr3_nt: TGTGCCAGCAGTGGAGGGGGGGCCTGGGAGACCCAGTACTTC; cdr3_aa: CASSGGGAWETQYF
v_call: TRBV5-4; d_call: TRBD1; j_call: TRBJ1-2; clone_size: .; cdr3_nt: TGTGCCAGCAGCTTGGGGGGGGGACAGGGGAGTCGTCGGTATGGCTACACCTTC; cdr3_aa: CASSLGGGQGSRRYGYTF
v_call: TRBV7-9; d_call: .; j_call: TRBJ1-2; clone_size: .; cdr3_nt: TGTGCCAGCAGCTCGCCGGTCTCGGCAGGGATCTCTGGCTACACCTTC; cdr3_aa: CASSSPVSAGISGYTF
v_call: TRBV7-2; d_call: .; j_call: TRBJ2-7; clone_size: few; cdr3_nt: TGTGCCAGCAGCTTAGGGGGAGCTAACGCCTACGAGCAGTACTTC; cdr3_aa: CASSLGGANAYEQYF
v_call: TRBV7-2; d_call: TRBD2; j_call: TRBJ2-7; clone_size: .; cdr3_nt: TGTGCCAGCAGCTTAGGAGGCGGGAGCTCCTACGAGCAGTACTTC; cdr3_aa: CASSLGGGSSYEQYF
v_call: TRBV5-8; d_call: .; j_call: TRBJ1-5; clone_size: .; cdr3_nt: TGTGCCAGCAGCTTGTATACTATTTCGTGGGAGCGGGGTGGCAATCAGCCCCAGCATTTT; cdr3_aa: CASSLYTISWERGGNQPQHF